This entry describes one T cell receptor beta chain. Antigen specificity is unknown. The PCR was carried out with 60 Vbeta primers and 13 Jbeta primers. Profiled with immunoSEQ multiplex PCR; TCRdb holds only in-frame clones, not every one. Here the sample spans about 120,000 clones, 65% to 85% being singletons. The data stem from a study of cytomegalovirus exposure and HLA in healthy donors. CDR3 size: 15 residues. Germline CDR1 and CDR2: SEHNR and FQNEAQ (reference sequence). The V and J ends lost 7 bases and 7 bases, in that order; junction bases with no gene match: 8. Study results and limitations: Versus the roughly 690-donor mean, an Asian-associated ancestry cluster reportedly showed fewer N-insertions in a later analysis.

Material: PBMCs. The gene calls are TRBV7-9 and TRBJ2-1, with TRBD2 identical over 12 bases. This TCR came from a woman younger than 45 in good health and CMV-seropositive. The CDR3 coding sequence is TGTGCCAGCAACCCGACTAGCGGGAGTGGTAATGAGCAGTTCTTC. Translating gives CASNPTSGSGNEQFF.